The 23 T cell receptor beta chains presented below share a single source sample, sequenced in a study of human T cells and chemical hapten exposure. This sample's time point: patch test 3, about 24 weeks after DPC sensitization. Sample treatment: therapeutic diphenylcyclopropenone sensitization with weekly scalp DPC. TCRdb called the RACE reads again in MiXCR, with one record for every CDR3 protein. The table includes about 82,000 distinct CDR3 sequences, 10% to 11% detected once. The sequenced sample was whole blood, obtained in connection with sensitization to the hapten diphenylcyclopropenone (DPC). The receptor source for this set is a woman in her 50s with alopecia areata. Some clones in this sample may be carry-over from other donors' samples.

This clonotype appeared many times. The rearrangement links TRBV28 to TRBJ1-4, with 8 bases that match TRBD1. CDR1 and CDR2 (germline): MDHEN, SYDVKM. The CDR3 has 14 amino acids. Trimming took 6 bases from V and 8 from J; bases not matched to a gene: 8. Here the CDR3 DNA reads TGTGCCAGCAGCCCCAGGGGGCGCGGGGAAAAACTGTTTTTT. Amino acid sequence: CASSPRGRGEKLFF.

V gene TRBV5-6 combines with J gene TRBJ2-1; D perhaps matches TRBD2 (5 bases). Germline V gene sequence: CDR1 SGHDT, CDR2 YYEEEE. The CDR3 loop spans 15 amino acids. Trimming cost V 6 bases and J 6 bases, with 19 bases left between them. The CDR3 here is CASTFSGVAPNEQFF. In DNA, the CDR3 is TGTGCCAGCACCTTTTCTGGGGTAGCGCCCAATGAGCAGTTCTTC.

The chain combines TRBV6-2 or TRBV6-3 with TRBJ2-3, with 8 bases lining up with TRBD2. V trimming: 2 bases; J trimming: 5 bases; junction bases outside the gene matches: 15. The V gene's germline CDR1 is MNHEY and CDR2 SVGEGT. CDR3 length: 18 residues. The CDR3 sequence is CASSYPLGAGALGDTQYF. The CDR3 DNA reads as TGTGCCAGCAGTTACCCCCTCGGAGCGGGAGCTTTGGGAGATACGCAGTATTTT.

This clonotype was seen at least ten times. The rearrangement joins TRBV11-2 to TRBJ2-1; 8 nucleotides line up with TRBD2. Germline V gene data show CDR1 as SGHAT and CDR2 as FQNNGV. The CDR3 is 14 amino acids. The J segment lost 9 bases and the V segment lost 3 bases, leaving 7 bases of the junction unmatched. The CDR3 DNA follows: TGTGCCAGCAGCTTCAGCGGGAGTTTGGGTGAGCAGTTCTTC. Protein sequence: CASSFSGSLGEQFF.

This clonotype appeared a few times. In DNA form, the CDR3 reads TGTGCCAGCTCACGGACAACGAACACCGGGGAGCTGTTTTTT. This codes for CASSRTTNTGELFF. This chain connects TRBV18 to TRBJ2-2; the D gene is possibly TRBD1 (5 bases). The CDR3 has 14 amino acids. V was trimmed by 4 bases and J by 0 bases, leaving 6 bases between them. CDR1 and CDR2 from the germline V gene are KGHSH and LQKENI.

The chain is built from TRBV3-1 and TRBJ1-4; 8 nucleotides line up with TRBD1. CDR3 size: 14 residues. Losses at the gene ends were 4 bases for V and 6 bases for J; bases not matched to a gene: 4. CDR1 is LGHDT and CDR2 is YNNKEL in the germline V gene (reference sequence). CDR3 nucleotides: TGTGCCAGCAGCCCTCAGGGGGCGGATGAAAAACTGTTTTTT. Protein: CASSPQGADEKLFF.

This clonotype has at least ten counts. The chain couples TRBV20-1 to TRBJ2-1; perhaps TRBD2 as D (5 bases). With 1 base removed from V and 0 bases from J, the gap between germline ends came to 19 bases. The CDR3 runs to 18 residues. Germline CDR1 DFQATT, CDR2 SNEGSKA (reference sequence). The CDR3 nucleotides are TGCAGTGCTAGAGTAGGGAGTGCCCCAATTAGCTCCTACAATGAGCAGTTCTTC. Translating it yields CSARVGSAPISSYNEQFF.

As regards this clonotype: It may be a read error: a sequence one base away is much more abundant. The rearrangement joins TRBV9 to TRBJ2-5, with 7 bases aligning to TRBD1. Germline values: CDR1 SGDLS, CDR2 YYNGEE. The CDR3 extends over 16 amino acids. The CDR3 DNA reads TGTGTCAGCAGCGTAGAGGGACAGCTGCAAGGGGAGACCCAGTACTTC. It yields the protein CVSSVEGQLQGETQYF.

This clonotype was found many times. V gene TRBV9 combines with J gene TRBJ2-5, with TRBD1 matching 9 bases. CDR1 is SGDLS, CDR2 YYNGEE, per germline. V gave up 5 bases and J gave up 7 bases; unmatched junction bases: 15. The CDR3 runs 16 residues. The CDR3 loop reads CASSALSTGGMGTQYF. CDR3 DNA: TGTGCCAGCAGTGCACTCTCAACAGGGGGCATGGGGACCCAGTACTTC.

This clonotype was counted many times. The J gene is TRBJ1-2, the V gene TRBV20-1; 8 nucleotides line up with TRBD1. The CDR3 contains 16 residues. Losses at the gene ends were 0 bases for V and 2 bases for J; bases not matched to a gene: 8. CDR1 and CDR2 from the germline V gene are DFQATT and SNEGSKA (reference sequence). In DNA, the CDR3 is TGCAGTGCTAGAGATCCCAAAGACAGGGGCAACTATGGCTACACCTTC. It encodes CSARDPKDRGNYGYTF.

This clonotype was detected a few times. This sequence joins TRBV6-2 or TRBV6-3 and TRBJ2-1, with 11 bases matching TRBD2. The CDR3 has 15 residues. V shed 8 bases and J 4 bases; nucleotides not matched to a gene: 7. The germline CDR1 and CDR2 sequences are MNHEY and SVGEGT. CDR3 sequence reads: CASFTGTSGYNEQFF. CDR3 coding DNA: TGTGCCAGCTTTACCGGGACTAGCGGATACAATGAGCAGTTCTTC.

This chain connects TRBV4-2 to TRBJ2-1; D unresolved. Per germline, CDR1 LGHNA and CDR2 YNFKEQ. Trimming stripped 3 bases from V and 6 bases from J, with 12 bases between. The CDR3 covers 14 residues. The CDR3 loop is CASSHPGLPNEQFF. The CDR3 nucleotides read TGTGCCAGCAGCCACCCCGGCCTTCCCAATGAGCAGTTCTTC.

This clonotype was seen a handful of times. This rearrangement joins TRBV5-1 to TRBJ2-1, with 8 nucleotides matching TRBD1. Losses at the gene ends were 0 bases for V and 7 bases for J; bases not matched to a gene: 15. Germline V gene lookup returns CDR1 SGHRS and CDR2 YFSETQ. This CDR3 region has 18 residues. The CDR3: CASSLAPPGTGGKNEQFF. As DNA, the CDR3 is TGCGCCAGCAGCTTGGCGCCCCCCGGGACAGGAGGCAAGAATGAGCAGTTCTTC. Combining the CDR3 with reference TRBV5-1 and TRBJ2-1 gives the whole variable domain KAGVTQTPRYLIKTRGQQVTLSCSPISGHRSVSWYQQTPGQGLQFLFEYFSETQRNKGNFPGRFSGRQFSNSRSEMNVSTLELGDSALYLCASSLAPPGTGGKNEQFFGPGTRLTVL.

This clonotype was seen at least ten times. The V and J genes are TRBV2 and TRBJ2-7; D might be TRBD2 (5 bases). The length of the CDR3 is 14 residues. Trimming cost V 10 bases and J 2 bases, with 18 bases left between them. CDR1 is SNHLY and CDR2 is FYNNEI in the germline V gene. The CDR3 sequence is CATSGVASPYEQYF. DNA for the CDR3: TGTGCCACCTCGGGCGTAGCGAGTCCCTACGAGCAGTACTTC.

This clonotype occurred many times. V usage is TRBV12-3 or TRBV12-4 and J usage is TRBJ2-3; 7 bases agree with TRBD2. Unmatched junction bases numbered 15, after V lost 0 bases and J lost 3 bases. This CDR3 has 19 amino acids. CDR3 bases: TGTGCCAGCAGTTTAGCGCAGGGAGGATGGGGAGGGCGTACAGATACGCAGTATTTT. It translates to CASSLAQGGWGGRTDTQYF.

This clonotype showed up many times. CDR3 in DNA: TGTGCCTGGAGTCCGGACAGGGGTAATGAAAAACTGTTTTTT. Its translation is CAWSPDRGNEKLFF. This sequence joins TRBV30 and TRBJ1-4, with 9 bases identical to TRBD1. Trimming took 2 bases from V and 4 from J; bases not matched to a gene: 2. Germline-derived CDR1 and CDR2 are GTSNPN and SVGIG (reference sequence). The CDR3 is 14 amino acids. Variable domain in full (rest from reference TRBV30 and TRBJ1-4): SQTIHQWPATLVQPVGSPLSLECTVEGTSNPNLYWYRQAAGRGLQLLFYSVGIGQISSEVPQNLSASRPQDRQFILSSKKLLLSDSGFYLCAWSPDRGNEKLFFGSGTQLSVL.

In the case of this clonotype: The CDR3 does not end in the conserved phenylalanine or tryptophan, so this is likely a read error. The genes are TRBV7-8 and TRBJ2-1, with D tentatively TRBD2 (6 bases). Trimming pared 8 bases from V and 2 bases from J, leaving 7 bases between. CDR1 is SGHVS and CDR2 is FQNEAQ in the germline V gene. There are 12 residues in the CDR3. The CDR3, as DNA: TGTGCCAGCCGCGGGACCTACAATGAGCAGTTCTTG. It yields the protein CASRGTYNEQFL.

The V gene is TRBV20-1, the J gene TRBJ2-4; a weak D match, TRBD1 (6 bases). The CDR3 is 13 residues long. Trimming pared 7 bases from V and 0 bases from J, leaving 10 bases between. Germline V gene lookup returns CDR1 DFQATT and CDR2 SNEGSKA (reference sequence). The CDR3 region has the DNA TGCAGTGTTCCGGACAGAGCCAAAAACATTCAGTACTTC. Its translation: CSVPDRAKNIQYF.

This clonotype showed up many times. The CDR3 DNA reads as TGCAGTGCTAGAGAGAACGGCAGTAGGACAGACCATTACGAGCAGTACTTC. This codes for CSARENGSRTDHYEQYF. The V and J genes are TRBV20-1 and TRBJ2-7; D is possibly TRBD1 (6 bases). V lost 0 bases to trimming and J lost 4 bases, with 22 bases between them. CDR1 and CDR2 from the germline V gene are DFQATT and SNEGSKA (reference sequence). The CDR3 totals 17 residues.

This clonotype appeared many times. The chain employs TRBV4-3 and TRBJ1-4; tentative D call: TRBD1 (5 bases). V lost 1 base to trimming and J lost 6 bases, with 12 bases between them. The CDR3 totals 15 residues. Germline V lookup: CDR1 LGHNA, CDR2 YSLEER. The CDR3 bases are TGCGCCAGCAGCCAAGGGAGGGGCGGGGATGAAAAACTGTTTTTT. This encodes CASSQGRGGDEKLFF.

This clonotype came up many times. The chain employs TRBV12-3 or TRBV12-4 and TRBJ2-3; D not certain. Trimming removed 1 base at V and 3 bases at J, with 14 bases between. The length of the CDR3 is 16 residues. CDR3 nucleotides: TGTGCCAGCAGTTTAGGAGCGACCCGGGCAACAGATACGCAGTATTTT. Protein product: CASSLGATRATDTQYF.

The chain joins TRBV27 to TRBJ2-7; TRBD2 matches 12 bases. The ends lost 4 bases at V and 2 bases at J; junction bases unmatched: 3. The CDR3 sequence is 15 residues long. In germline, CDR1 is MNHEY, CDR2 SMNVEV (reference sequence). The CDR3 region has the DNA TGTGCCAGCAGTTCAACTAGCGGGGGGCCCTACGAGCAGTACTTC. Translation: CASSSTSGGPYEQYF.

By sample share, this clonotype is large. The chain uses TRBV7-9 and TRBJ2-7; 7 bases align to TRBD1. The CDR3 is 12 amino acids. Germline values: CDR1 SEHNR, CDR2 FQNEAQ (reference sequence). The V segment lost 5 bases and the J segment 5 bases; nucleotides outside the gene matches: 3. Here the CDR3 DNA reads TGTGCCAGCAGCCCCACAGGGGACGAGCAGTACTTC. Residues: CASSPTGDEQYF.